This T cell receptor beta chain appears in the sequencing data of a study of blood T cell repertoires in COVID-19. Measured with immunoSEQ multiplex PCR; TCRdb has only the in-frame clones, and not every one. Among 150,000 or so clones listed, roughly 83% were seen once. The Seattle patients joined while their infection was active and were tracked longitudinally afterward. Germline V CDR1 and CDR2: SGHRS, YFSETQ. V lost 4 bases, J lost 4 bases, and 11 bases stayed unmatched. There are 16 residues in the CDR3. The chain recombines TRBV5-1 with TRBJ1-1; 9 bases fit TRBD1. The specimen was peripheral blood. This TCR was sampled from a woman aged 55-70 years with COVID-19, enrolled during active disease. The CDR3 region has the DNA TGCGCCAGCAGCCCTTACGGGACAGGGCCTCGCACTGAAGCTTTCTTT. Its translation is CASSPYGTGPRTEAFF.